This is a list of T cell receptor beta chains from one sample in a study of identical twins. TCRdb used MiXCR to reprocess the 5' RACE reads, holding one entry per CDR3 protein. The table includes fewer than 250,000 distinct CDR3 sequences, 5.5% to 7% detected once. Separately, the same data were catalogued under a study of yellow fever vaccine responses in identical twins.

The sample consisted of memory (CD45RO+) T cells sorted from blood. The receptors were sampled from a woman aged 18-29 years in good health. Each CDR3 is given with its conserved first and last residue. Fields, in order: clone size, CDR3 length, J gene, V gene, D gene, CDR3 DNA, CDR3 protein. A D gene is named only where the DNA matches it firmly. Expanded clones get a size class; other rows say once, few or many, or leave the size out.

many,14,TRBJ1-5,TRBV12-3/TRBV12-4,-,TGTGCCAGCAGTTACTCAGGGCCGAATCAGCCCCAGCATTTT,CASSYSGPNQPQHF
-,12,TRBJ2-4,TRBV9,-,TGTGCCAGCAGCGGGGGACCTAACATTCAGTACTTC,CASSGGPNIQYF
few,15,TRBJ1-4,TRBV6-5,-,TGTGCCAGCAGTTACTCCGCTTCGGCAAAGACAGCTCCGTTTTTT,CASSYSASAKTAPFF
-,16,TRBJ2-3,TRBV18,-,TGTGCCAGCTCACCCCCCGGGACGGGTGCTACAGATACGCAGTATTTT,CASSPPGTGATDTQYF
few,16,TRBJ2-1,TRBV7-7,TRBD2,TGTGCCAGCAGCCGGTCCGGGACTAGCGGCTACAATGAGCAGTTCTTC,CASSRSGTSGYNEQFF
many,12,TRBJ1-2,TRBV7-6,-,TGTGCCACCTCTGGGGACCACTATGGCTACACCTTC,CATSGDHYGYTF
few,13,TRBJ2-5,TRBV4-1,-,TGCGCCAGCAGCCAAGAGACCCGAGAGACCCAGTACTTC,CASSQETRETQYF
many,17,TRBJ2-6,TRBV11-2,-,TGTGCCAGCTCCGGGGGCAGGGTCCTCTCTGGGGCCAACGTCCTGACTTTC,CASSGGRVLSGANVLTF
many,13,TRBJ2-1,TRBV10-3,TRBD1,TGTGCCATCAGTGAGTCGTGGACAGGGTCCCTGTTCTTC,CAISESWTGSLFF
few,15,TRBJ2-1,TRBV7-9,TRBD1,TGTGCCAGCAGCTCGGGACAGGGATCTAACAATGAGCAGTTCTTC,CASSSGQGSNNEQFF
many,14,TRBJ1-5,TRBV12-3/TRBV12-4,TRBD1,TGTGCCAGCAGTGGGGACAGGGGAAATCAGCCCCAGCATTTT,CASSGDRGNQPQHF
few,19,TRBJ2-7,TRBV14,-,TGTGCCAGCAGCCGAAGAGCAGTGCAGACTCCCATAAGCTCCTACGAGCAGTACTTC,CASSRRAVQTPISSYEQYF
-,15,TRBJ2-1,TRBV6-2/TRBV6-3,TRBD2,TGTGCCAGCAGTTTAGCGGGGGGGGGTTACAATGAGCAGGTCTTC,CASSLAGGGYNEQVF
-,16,TRBJ2-3,TRBV27,-,TGTGCCAGCATCCCTCTCTCCAAGTACCGCACAGATACGCAGTATTTT,CASIPLSKYRTDTQYF
many,14,TRBJ2-3,TRBV7-9,-,TGTGCCGGAAGAGACGGCGGGGGCTTAGATACGCAGTATTTT,CAGRDGGGLDTQYF
-,16,TRBJ1-2,TRBV3-1,TRBD1,TGTGCCAGCAGTCTGCTTGGGACAGCGAAAAACTATGGCTACACCTTC,CASSLLGTAKNYGYTF
many,13,TRBJ1-1,TRBV4-2,-,TGTGCCAGCAGCCTTAAGTGGAACACTGAAGCTTTCTTT,CASSLKWNTEAFF
few,14,TRBJ1-1,TRBV10-2,-,TGCGCCAGCAGTGACCTGACGGGGGACACTGAAGCTTTCTTT,CASSDLTGDTEAFF
many,12,TRBJ2-1,TRBV2,-,TGTGCCAGCAGTTTGGACAACAATGAGCAGTTCTTC,CASSLDNNEQFF
many,11,TRBJ2-7,TRBV12-3/TRBV12-4,-,TGTGCCAGCCGGCACAACTACGAGCAGTACTTC,CASRHNYEQYF
many,11,TRBJ2-1,TRBV12-3/TRBV12-4,-,TGTGCCAGCAGTTTGGGCTATGAGCAGTTCTTC,CASSLGYEQFF
many,16,TRBJ2-2,TRBV12-3/TRBV12-4,TRBD2,TGTGCCAGCAGTTTGTTTGCGGGGGCGAACACCGGGGAGCTGTTTTTT,CASSLFAGANTGELFF
few,13,TRBJ2-2,TRBV19,-,TGTGCCAGTAGTATCGGGTACACCGGGGAGCTGTTTTTT,CASSIGYTGELFF
many,16,TRBJ2-3,TRBV5-1,-,TGCGCCAGCAGCTTGGAACCGGGAGTAAGCACAGATACGCAGTATTTT,CASSLEPGVSTDTQYF
many,12,TRBJ1-2,TRBV24-1,-,TGTGCCACCAGTGATACTACCTATGGCTACACCTTC,CATSDTTYGYTF
many,14,TRBJ2-1,TRBV2,-,TGTGCCAGCAGCTGGGACGGACCATACAATGAGCAGTTCTTC,CASSWDGPYNEQFF
many,15,TRBJ2-1,TRBV5-1,TRBD1,TGCGCCAGCAGCCCCACAGGGGTGCTGTGGAATGAGCAGTTCTTC,CASSPTGVLWNEQFF
many,13,TRBJ2-1,TRBV6-1,TRBD1,TGTGCCAGTAGCACGGGGGACAGGGGTGAGCAGTTCTTC,CASSTGDRGEQFF
many,18,TRBJ2-2,TRBV20-1,TRBD2,TGCAGTGCTAGGCGCCCCAAGCGGGGCACCCTGGGCACCGGGGAGCTGTTTTTT,CSARRPKRGTLGTGELFF
many,14,TRBJ2-5,TRBV12-3/TRBV12-4,-,TGTGCCAGCAGGGCCGGGACGGTCCAAGAGACCCAGTACTTC,CASRAGTVQETQYF
few,13,TRBJ1-4,TRBV6-5,-,TGTGCCAGCGGGAGGGTGAACGGTGAAAAACTGTTTTTT,CASGRVNGEKLFF
many,14,TRBJ2-2,TRBV4-1,-,TGCGCCAGCAGCCCGCCGGGTGACACCGGGGAGCTGTTTTTT,CASSPPGDTGELFF
many,14,TRBJ2-3,TRBV7-8,TRBD2,TGTGCCAGCAGCTTAGGACGGGAGGGGGATACGCAGTATTTT,CASSLGREGDTQYF
many,15,TRBJ2-1,TRBV4-1,TRBD1,TGCGCCAGCAGCCAGGCCACAACAGGGGTAACTGAGCAGTTCTTC,CASSQATTGVTEQFF
-,14,TRBJ2-1,TRBV14,-,TGTGCCAGCAGCCCCCGAATACAGTACAATGAGCAGTTCTTC,CASSPRIQYNEQFF
-,12,TRBJ1-5,TRBV20-1,-,TGCAGTGCTAATGATAGCAATCAGCCCCAGCATTTT,CSANDSNQPQHF
-,15,TRBJ2-7,TRBV19,-,TGTGCCAGTAGCCTGGGCCAGGGTTATGCCTACGAGCAGTACTTC,CASSLGQGYAYEQYF
few,15,TRBJ2-1,TRBV5-1,-,TGCGCCAGCAGCTTGGACGGTACGGGCTACAATGAGCAGTTCTTC,CASSLDGTGYNEQFF
-,15,TRBJ2-7,TRBV5-1,-,TGCGCCAGCAGCCCGGAAAGTAGGGTTGCCTACGAGCAGTACTTC,CASSPESRVAYEQYF
many,14,TRBJ2-2,TRBV5-1,-,TGCGCCAGCAGCCCGGGACTGAACACCGGGGAGCTGTTTTTT,CASSPGLNTGELFF
-,11,TRBJ1-1,TRBV12-3/TRBV12-4,-,TGTGCCAGCAGTTTCCTTTCAAAAGCTTTCTTT,CASSFLSKAFF
many,11,TRBJ2-3,TRBV12-3/TRBV12-4,-,TGTGCCAGCAGTTTAGTAGATACGCAGTATTTT,CASSLVDTQYF
-,12,TRBJ1-1,TRBV3-1,-,TGTGCCAGCAGCCAAGCGGGCAGGGAAGCTTTCTTT,CASSQAGREAFF
many,12,TRBJ1-6,TRBV12-3/TRBV12-4,-,TGTGCCAGCAGTGCCCAAGGTTCACCCCTCCACTTT,CASSAQGSPLHF
-,11,TRBJ2-1,TRBV20-1,-,TGCAGTGCTAGCGGGGAGCGGGAGCAGTTCTTC,CSASGEREQFF
few,15,TRBJ2-7,TRBV5-1,TRBD1,TGCGCCAGCACGGTCTGGACAGGGGCTTCTTACGAGCAGTACTTC,CASTVWTGASYEQYF
-,15,TRBJ2-7,TRBV27,TRBD2,TGTGCCAGCAGTCCCGAAGGACTAGCGGCCTACGAGCAGTACTTC,CASSPEGLAAYEQYF
-,12,TRBJ1-5,TRBV10-3,-,TGTGCCATCAGTGAGGGATTGGGGCCCCAGCATTTT,CAISEGLGPQHF
many,15,TRBJ2-2,TRBV24-1,-,TGTGCCACCAGTGAACAGGGAGTGGACACCGGGGAGCTGTTTTTT,CATSEQGVDTGELFF
-,13,TRBJ1-1,TRBV7-9,-,TGTGCCAGCAGCACCCGGGAAGGCACTGAAGCTTTCTTT,CASSTREGTEAFF
many,15,TRBJ1-1,TRBV12-3/TRBV12-4,TRBD1,TGTGCCAGCAGCGGGACAGGCCTCATGAACACTGAAGCTTTCTTT,CASSGTGLMNTEAFF
-,14,TRBJ2-7,TRBV6-2/TRBV6-3,-,TGTGCCAGCAGTTCTATACAGGGCTCCTACGAGCAGTACTTC,CASSSIQGSYEQYF
few,14,TRBJ1-1,TRBV11-1,-,TGTGCCAGCAGCTTAAGGCAGGCGGGCACTGAAGCTTTCTTT,CASSLRQAGTEAFF
many,18,TRBJ1-4,TRBV5-1,-,TGCGCCAGCAGGCCCGAAGTAGGGTTTTCGGCAACTAATGAAAAACTGTTTTTT,CASRPEVGFSATNEKLFF
-,16,TRBJ2-3,TRBV5-5,-,TGTGCCAGCAGCCTTCTTAGGGCTAGCAGCACAGATACGCAGTATTTT,CASSLLRASSTDTQYF
many,18,TRBJ2-2,TRBV12-3/TRBV12-4,TRBD1,TGTGCCAGCAGTCACTTTTCTTGGGACAGGGCAAACACCGGGGAGCTGTTTTTT,CASSHFSWDRANTGELFF
few,14,TRBJ2-5,TRBV24-1,-,TGTGCCACCAGTGATCCCGACGGACAAGAGACCCAGTACTTC,CATSDPDGQETQYF
many,13,TRBJ1-5,TRBV12-3/TRBV12-4,-,TGTGCCAGCAGTTTCAGAGAGGATCAGCCCCAGCATTTT,CASSFREDQPQHF
many,16,TRBJ2-1,TRBV5-1,-,TGCGCCAGCAGCACCGGGACCACCAATCCTTACAATGAGCAGTTCTTC,CASSTGTTNPYNEQFF